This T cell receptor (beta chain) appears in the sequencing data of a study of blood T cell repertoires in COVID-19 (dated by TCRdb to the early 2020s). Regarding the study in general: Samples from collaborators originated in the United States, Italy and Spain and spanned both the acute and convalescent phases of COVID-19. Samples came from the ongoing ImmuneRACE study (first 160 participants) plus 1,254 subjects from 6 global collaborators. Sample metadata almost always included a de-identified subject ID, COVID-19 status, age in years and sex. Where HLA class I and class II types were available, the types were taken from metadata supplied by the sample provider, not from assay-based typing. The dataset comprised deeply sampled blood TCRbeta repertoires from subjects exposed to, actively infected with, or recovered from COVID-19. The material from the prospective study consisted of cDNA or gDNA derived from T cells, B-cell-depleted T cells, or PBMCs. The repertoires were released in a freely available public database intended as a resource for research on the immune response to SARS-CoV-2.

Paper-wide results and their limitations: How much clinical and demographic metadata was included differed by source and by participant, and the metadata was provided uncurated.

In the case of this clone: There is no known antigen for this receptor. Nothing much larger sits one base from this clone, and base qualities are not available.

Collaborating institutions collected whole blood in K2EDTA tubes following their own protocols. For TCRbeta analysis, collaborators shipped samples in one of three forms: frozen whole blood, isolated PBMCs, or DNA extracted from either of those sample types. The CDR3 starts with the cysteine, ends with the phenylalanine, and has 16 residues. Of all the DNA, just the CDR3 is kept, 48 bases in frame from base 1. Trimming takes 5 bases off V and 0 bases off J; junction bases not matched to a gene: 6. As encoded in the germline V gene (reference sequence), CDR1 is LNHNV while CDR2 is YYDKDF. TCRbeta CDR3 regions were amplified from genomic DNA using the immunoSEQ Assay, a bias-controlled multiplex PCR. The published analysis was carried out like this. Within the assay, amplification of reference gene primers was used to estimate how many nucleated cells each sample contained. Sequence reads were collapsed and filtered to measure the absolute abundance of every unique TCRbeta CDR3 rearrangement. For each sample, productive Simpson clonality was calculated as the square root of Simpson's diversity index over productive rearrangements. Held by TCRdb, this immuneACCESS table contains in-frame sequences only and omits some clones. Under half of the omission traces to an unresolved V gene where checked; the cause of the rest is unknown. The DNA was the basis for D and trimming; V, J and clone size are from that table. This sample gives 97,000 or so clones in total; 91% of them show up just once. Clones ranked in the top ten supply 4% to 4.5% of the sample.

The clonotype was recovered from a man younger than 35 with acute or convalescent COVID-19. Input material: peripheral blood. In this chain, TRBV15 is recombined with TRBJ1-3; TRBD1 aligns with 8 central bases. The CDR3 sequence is CATSRGQGVSGNTIYF. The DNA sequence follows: TGTGCCACCAGCCGCGGACAGGGAGTCTCTGGAAACACCATATATTTT. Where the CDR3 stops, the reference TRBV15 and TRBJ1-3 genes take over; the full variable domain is DAMVIQNPRYQVTQFGKPVTLSCSQTLNHNVMYWYQQKSSQAPKLLFHYYDKDFNNEADTPDNFQSRRPNTSFCFLDIRSPGLGDTAMYLCATSRGQGVSGNTIYFGEGSWLTVV.